The clone carrying this T cell receptor beta chain was picked up a small number of times. A read error may produce the germline difference seen at one junction end. CDR3 length equals 15 residues. Germline assignment: CDR1 SGHVS and CDR2 FNYEAQ. No patient received treatment before thyroid surgery. The data were taken from a study of metastatic and nonmetastatic thyroid tumors. TCRdb used MiXCR to call clones anew from the PCR reads. This sample carries thousands of clones, approximately 33% of them seen once, and the ten largest clones take roughly 13%. This chain uses TRBV7-6 with TRBJ2-3; possible D gene TRBD1, 6 bases. Sequenced material: adjacent normal tissue. The sequence derives from a female donor with papillary thyroid cancer or a benign thyroid nodule (not recorded which). Some clones in this sample may be carry-over from other donors' samples. CDR3 sequence: CASSFGTTNIYTQYF. CDR3 nucleotide sequence: TGTGCCAGCAGCTTCGGGACAACCAACATATATACACAGTATTTT.